The 15 T cell receptor beta chains presented below share a single source sample, sequenced in a study of T-cell memory formation after mild COVID-19. TCRdb called the 5' RACE reads again in MiXCR, with one record for every CDR3 protein. In the table there are some 490,000 distinct CDR3 sequences, 15% to 20% of which are singletons. The sample was PBMCs or a T cell subset sorted from them (not recorded which). The receptors were sampled from an adult woman who had mild COVID-19 (a few samples of this study predate the infection). Cell type and time point are not known.

The chain carries TRBV20-1 and TRBJ2-1; a possible D gene is TRBD1 (6 bases). CDR1 and CDR2 (germline): DFQATT, SNEGSKA (reference sequence). The CDR3 spans 16 residues. V was clipped by 0 bases and J by 5 bases, with 17 bases between them. CDR3 region: CSARDTGQWSHNEQFF. CDR3 coding DNA: TGCAGTGCTAGAGATACCGGACAGTGGAGTCACAATGAGCAGTTCTTC.

The chain recombines TRBV5-1 with TRBJ2-7, with TRBD1 identical over 7 bases. This CDR3 comprises 14 residues. CDR1 is SGHRS, CDR2 YFSETQ, per germline. Trimming took 0 bases from V and 3 from J; bases not matched to a gene: 3. The CDR3 DNA reads as TGCGCCAGCAGCTTGGCCCCAGGGGGCTACGAGCAGTACTTC. It specifies CASSLAPGGYEQYF.

The chain recombines TRBV12-3 or TRBV12-4 with TRBJ1-1; 12 bases agree with TRBD1. The CDR3 is made up of 18 amino acids. The ends lost 7 bases at V and 2 bases at J; junction bases unmatched: 14. The CDR3 is CASTKIVGTGGYNTEAFF. CDR3 in DNA: TGTGCCAGCACCAAAATCGTCGGGACAGGGGGCTATAACACTGAAGCTTTCTTT.

This clonotype was counted a single time. The chain links TRBV7-9 to TRBJ2-2; 7 nucleotides align to TRBD2. V lost 11 bases to trimming and J lost 2 bases; unmatched junction nucleotides: 14. There are 16 residues in the CDR3. Germline loops: CDR1 SEHNR, CDR2 FQNEAQ (reference sequence). CDR3 residues: CAAKQIGLVNTGELFF. The CDR3 region has the DNA TGTGCCGCAAAGCAAATAGGACTAGTCAACACCGGGGAGCTGTTTTTT.

The genes are TRBV15 and TRBJ2-1; D is possibly TRBD1 (5 bases). Trimming left V 4 bases short and J 4 bases short, with 14 bases between. Germline loops: CDR1 LNHNV, CDR2 YYDKDF (reference sequence). The CDR3 loop spans 15 amino acids. The CDR3 region is CATSKGRQSYNEQFF. The DNA for the CDR3 is TGTGCCACCAGCAAGGGAAGACAGTCGTACAATGAGCAGTTCTTC. The full variable domain, rest sourced from reference TRBV15 and TRBJ2-1, is DAMVIQNPRYQVTQFGKPVTLSCSQTLNHNVMYWYQQKSSQAPKLLFHYYDKDFNNEADTPDNFQSRRPNTSFCFLDIRSPGLGDTAMYLCATSKGRQSYNEQFFGPGTRLTVL.

This clonotype was observed a handful of times. This chain connects TRBV7-9 to TRBJ2-7; TRBD1 matches 10 bases. After removal of 5 bases from V and 5 bases from J, the junction contained 9 bases not matched to a gene. Germline CDR1 reads SEHNR; CDR2 reads FQNEAQ (reference sequence). This CDR3 region has 15 residues. CDR3 protein: CASSPTGTGVHEQYF. CDR3 in DNA: TGTGCCAGCAGCCCAACCGGGACAGGGGTCCACGAGCAGTACTTC.

This clonotype has only a few counts. The genes are TRBV4-3 and TRBJ1-1; D not resolved. V was cut by 3 bases and J by 2 bases, with 10 bases left in between. Per the germline V gene, CDR1 is LGHNA and CDR2 is YSLEER. This CDR3 comprises 14 residues. The CDR3 loop reads CASSHGYGNTEAFF. CDR3 DNA: TGCGCCAGCAGCCATGGCTACGGCAACACTGAAGCTTTCTTT.

The V gene is TRBV9, the J gene TRBJ2-7; 9 bases fit TRBD2. There are 13 residues in the CDR3. V lost 4 bases to trimming and J lost 7 bases; unmatched junction nucleotides: 6. Germline CDR1 reads SGDLS; CDR2 reads YYNGEE. The DNA of the CDR3 is TGTGCCAGCAGCTGGCGGGAGGGCGGGGAGCAGTACTTC. Its protein product is CASSWREGGEQYF.

There are many counts of this clonotype. V is TRBV5-6 and J is TRBJ2-3, with 8 bases that match TRBD2. CDR1 and CDR2 (germline): SGHDT, YYEEEE. The CDR3 runs 16 residues. V was clipped by 0 bases and J by 2 bases; unmatched bases: 5. The CDR3 DNA sequence: TGTGCCAGCAGCTTGGGACTAGCGTATAACACAGATACGCAGTATTTT. This encodes CASSLGLAYNTDTQYF.

The chain has TRBV2 and TRBJ1-5; a possible D gene is TRBD1 (6 bases). V lost 2 bases to trimming and J lost 0 bases, with 11 bases between them. The length of the CDR3 is 16 residues. Germline CDR1 is SNHLY and CDR2 is FYNNEI. CDR3 in amino acids: CASSETGLYSNQPQHF. CDR3 nucleotide sequence: TGTGCCAGCAGTGAAACAGGGTTGTATAGCAATCAGCCCCAGCATTTT.

This clonotype was observed a handful of times. The J gene is TRBJ2-5, the V gene TRBV5-4; no definite D call. This CDR3 has 14 residues. Per the germline V gene, CDR1 is SGHNT and CDR2 is YYREEE (reference sequence). The ends were cut back, 0 bases at V and 1 base at J, with 7 bases in the middle. The CDR3 here is CASSLGDIQETQYF. The CDR3 DNA sequence: TGTGCCAGCAGCTTGGGAGACATCCAAGAGACCCAGTACTTC.

CDR3 bases: TGTGCCAGCAGTGGGGGGACAGGCTATTCCTACGAGCAGTACTTC. Its protein product is CASSGGTGYSYEQYF. The chain combines TRBV2 with TRBJ2-7; TRBD1 aligns across 8 bases. The germline gives CDR1 SNHLY, CDR2 FYNNEI. Unmatched junction bases numbered 6, after V lost 4 bases and J lost 1 base. CDR3 length: 15 amino acids.

The chain couples TRBV7-2 to TRBJ2-7; TRBD1 matches at 10 bases. V was pared by 8 bases and J by 7 bases, with 11 bases of the junction left unmatched. The germline gives CDR1 SGHTA, CDR2 FQGNSA. This CDR3 is 14 amino acids long. As DNA, the CDR3 is TGTGCCAGCCACAGGGGACAGGGGTTTCGGGAGCAGTACTTC. As protein: CASHRGQGFREQYF.

This clonotype turned up a few times. V is TRBV7-2 and J is TRBJ2-5; 9 bases align to TRBD2. This CDR3 spans 12 amino acids. CDR1 is SGHTA, CDR2 FQGNSA, per germline. V shed 1 base, J shed 10 bases, and the junction held 1 base outside the gene matches. CDR3 sequence: CASSLVAGVQYF. The CDR3 region has the DNA TGTGCCAGCAGCTTAGTAGCGGGAGTCCAGTACTTC.

This sequence joins TRBV2 and TRBJ2-5; no firm D call. Germline assignment: CDR1 SNHLY and CDR2 FYNNEI. The CDR3 covers 14 residues. The V gene lost 3 bases and the J gene lost 4 bases, with 12 bases spanning the gap. CDR3 DNA sequence: TGTGCCAGCAGTGACAGTGTCTCCAGAGAGACCCAGTACTTC. This codes for CASSDSVSRETQYF.